The 28 T cell receptor beta chains in this list originate from one sample, sequenced in a study of Graves' ophthalmopathy and Graves' hyperthyroidism. CDR3 regions of TCR beta were amplified from RNA transcripts. Following a first-round RT-PCR that used HTBI primers, a second-round multiplex PCR was carried out. MiXCR, run by TCRdb on the multiplex PCR reads, gives a single entry per CDR3 protein. This table has hundreds of thousands of distinct CDR3 sequences, 20% to 25% appearing once. The sample taken for sequencing was peripheral blood. Receptors originate from a woman younger than 30 with stable Graves' hyperthyroidism. Some clones in this sample may be carry-over from other donors' samples.

The sample holds a few counts of this clonotype. The chain links TRBV19 to TRBJ1-5; D remains unclear. Trimming pared 4 bases from V and 5 bases from J, leaving 12 bases between. From germline, CDR1 is LNHDA and CDR2 SQIVND (reference sequence). This CDR3 has 14 residues. In DNA, the CDR3 is TGTGCCAGTAGTAGAACCCGAGACTATCAGCCCCAGCATTTT. Residues: CASSRTRDYQPQHF. Using reference TRBV19 and TRBJ1-5 for the parts outside the CDR3, the full variable domain is DGGITQSPKYLFRKEGQNVTLSCEQNLNHDAMYWYRQDPGQGLRLIYYSQIVNDFQKGDIAEGYSVSREKKESFPLTVTSAQKNPTAFYLCASSRTRDYQPQHFGDGTRLSIL.

J is TRBJ2-2 and V is TRBV6-1; no definite D call. Trimming cost V 7 bases and J 0 bases, with 15 bases left between them. Looked up from germline, CDR1 is MNHNS and CDR2 is SASEGT. The CDR3 is made up of 16 amino acids. This CDR3 is CASNPLRFANTGELFF. In DNA form, the CDR3 reads TGTGCCAGCAACCCCCTAAGGTTCGCGAACACCGGGGAGCTGTTTTTT.

Worth noting for this clonotype: Because it lacks the conserved phenylalanine or tryptophan at the end, this CDR3 is likely a read error. The V and J genes are TRBV6-8 and TRBJ1-2; D not resolved. CDR1 is MNHGY, CDR2 SAAAGT, per germline. V lost 3 bases and J lost 1, with 9 bases in between. The CDR3 loop spans 14 amino acids. The CDR3 loop reads CASSYRAGNYGYTS. CDR3 in DNA: TGTGCCAGCAGTTATCGGGCAGGTAACTATGGCTACACCTCC.

V and J are TRBV4-1 and TRBJ1-2; D is unresolved. CDR1 MGHRA and CDR2 YSYEKL come from the germline V gene. This CDR3 is built from 18 residues. The V and J ends lost 2 bases and 3 bases respectively, with 22 bases between them. CDR3 loop: CASSQKMFRSHKDYGYTF. CDR3 coding DNA: TGCGCCAGCAGCCAAAAAATGTTCAGGAGTCATAAGGACTATGGCTACACCTTC.

This clonotype was counted many times. The rearrangement links TRBV14 to TRBJ2-7, with D possibly TRBD2 on 6 matching bases. Trimming stripped 4 bases from V and 7 bases from J, with 23 bases between. CDR3 size: 16 residues. Germline V gene data show CDR1 as SGHDN and CDR2 as FVKESK. This CDR3 is CASSRLQSTAAGEQYF. CDR3 bases: TGTGCCAGCAGCCGTCTACAGTCAACGGCCGCGGGGGAGCAGTACTTC.

The chain joins TRBV10-3 to TRBJ2-7; either TRBD1 or TRBD2 may supply D (5 bases each). Trimming took 0 bases from V and 2 from J, leaving 11 bases between them. Germline V gene sequence: CDR1 ENHRY, CDR2 SYGVKD. The CDR3 runs 15 residues. In DNA, the CDR3 is TGTGCCATCAGTGAGTCTTGGGGGAAAACCTACGAGCAGTACTTC. Its protein product is CAISESWGKTYEQYF.

This clonotype was recorded at least ten times. The chain has TRBV2 and TRBJ2-7, with a possible D match to TRBD2 (6 bases). The CDR3 covers 15 residues. Germline values: CDR1 SNHLY, CDR2 FYNNEI. V was pared by 4 bases and J by 2 bases, with 15 bases between. In DNA form, the CDR3 reads TGTGCCAGCAGTGTCCTGCGCAGGGAGGCCTACGAGCAGTACTTC. Amino acids: CASSVLRREAYEQYF.

This clonotype was recorded at least ten times. The rearrangement uses TRBV12-3 or TRBV12-4 and TRBJ1-5; no reliable D call. Trimming shortened V by 5 bases and J by 7 bases, and 15 bases separated the two germline ends. The CDR3 is 14 amino acids. The CDR3 bases are TGTGCCAGCAGTCAGACCCTCAGGAACCAGCCCCAGCATTTT. Encoded protein: CASSQTLRNQPQHF.

The table lists this clonotype with many counts. The chain uses TRBV5-4 and TRBJ1-2, with 11 bases identical to TRBD1. Unmatched junction bases numbered 6, after V lost 3 bases and J lost 2 bases. CDR3 size: 16 residues. The germline CDR1 and CDR2 sequences are SGHNT and YYREEE (reference sequence). This CDR3 is CASSSSRDRGNYGYTF. As DNA, the CDR3 is TGTGCCAGCAGCTCCTCACGGGACAGGGGGAACTATGGCTACACCTTC. Full variable domain (rest looked up from reference TRBV5-4 and TRBJ1-2): ETGVTQSPTHLIKTRGQQVTLRCSSQSGHNTVSWYQQALGQGPQFIFQYYREEENGRGNFPPRFSGLQFPNYSSELNVNALELDDSALYLCASSSSRDRGNYGYTFGSGTRLTVV.

The chain is built from TRBV18 and TRBJ1-5, with D hard to call. The CDR3 has 13 amino acids. V was clipped by 6 bases and J by 3 bases, with 9 bases between them. From germline, CDR1 is KGHSH and CDR2 LQKENI. The CDR3 spells CASSGENNQPQHF. The CDR3 DNA is TGTGCCAGCTCCGGTGAAAACAATCAGCCCCAGCATTTT.

This clonotype is a singleton in its sample. This rearrangement joins TRBV4-1 to TRBJ2-2, with D maybe TRBD1 (7 bases). CDR1 and CDR2 from the germline V gene are MGHRA and YSYEKL. The CDR3 extends over 15 amino acids. V was clipped by 3 bases and J by 3 bases, with 11 bases between them. CDR3: CASSHAGGYTGELFF. The CDR3 nucleotides are TGCGCCAGCAGCCATGCAGGGGGGTACACCGGGGAGCTGTTTTTT.

The CDR3 DNA sequence: TGTGCCAGCAGCCCGCGACTACGCCAAGAGACCCAGTACTTC. Protein sequence: CASSPRLRQETQYF. The chain recombines TRBV7-2 with TRBJ2-5; D perhaps matches TRBD2 (5 bases). In germline, CDR1 is SGHTA, CDR2 FQGNSA. V lost 5 bases, J lost 1 base, and 11 bases lay in between. The CDR3 has 14 residues.

Comments on this clonotype: A much bigger clone sits one base away, suggesting this may be a read error. The chain recombines TRBV30 with TRBJ1-3; D gene ambiguous. Germline CDR1 GTSNPN, CDR2 SVGIG (reference sequence). The germline V and J ends were trimmed by 4 bases and 4 bases, with 14 bases remaining between them. The CDR3 runs 14 residues. The CDR3 loop reads CAWNIGGSGNTIYF. The CDR3 bases are TGTGCCTGGAATATTGGTGGGTCCGGAAACACCATATATTTT.

This clonotype appeared a few times. This chain's CDR3 is CASSLGSGAPRALNEQYF. The CDR3 DNA is TGTGCCAGCAGCTTAGGGTCAGGCGCTCCCCGGGCCTTGAACGAGCAGTACTTC. The chain recombines TRBV5-4 with TRBJ2-7, with D uncertain. The CDR3 is 18 amino acids. Looked up from germline, CDR1 is SGHNT and CDR2 is YYREEE (reference sequence). V dropped 2 bases and J dropped 5 bases, with 26 bases sitting between them.

Many counts were recorded for this clonotype. This chain links TRBV20-1 with TRBJ1-2; D is unresolved. Trimming took off 5 bases at V and 2 bases at J, with 3 bases between the two ends. The CDR3 totals 10 residues. CDR1 is DFQATT and CDR2 is SNEGSKA in the germline V gene (reference sequence). This chain's CDR3 is CSARNYGYTF. The CDR3 coding sequence is TGCAGTGCTCGGAACTATGGCTACACCTTC.

Of note for this clonotype: This sequence may be a read error, since a much larger clone differs from it by one base. The gene calls are TRBV11-2 and TRBJ1-5; no definite D call. CDR3 size: 15 residues. Germline CDR1 reads SGHAT; CDR2 reads FQNNGV. The CDR3 loop reads CASSPGVVSNQPLHF. Here the CDR3 DNA reads TGTGCCAGCAGCCCCGGCGTGGTGAGCAATCAGCCCCTGCATTTT. The entire variable domain, with the rest obtained from reference TRBV11-2 and TRBJ1-5, is as follows: EAGVAQSPRYKIIEKRQSVAFWCNPISGHATLYWYQQILGQGPKLLIQFQNNGVVDDSQLPKDRFSAERLKGVDSTLKIQPAKLEDSAVYLCASSPGVVSNQPLHFGDGTRLSIL.

This clonotype was found many times. The CDR3 loop is CASSYPKGSGDKETQYF. CDR3 DNA: TGTGCCAGCAGTTACCCAAAGGGGAGCGGGGACAAAGAGACCCAGTACTTC. The rearrangement uses TRBV6-5 and TRBJ2-5, with a tentative D call TRBD2 (7 bases). Trimming left V 2 bases short and J 3 bases short, with 19 bases between. In germline, CDR1 is MNHEY, CDR2 SVGAGI. CDR3 size: 17 residues.

This clonotype was detected many times. The V and J genes are TRBV12-3 or TRBV12-4 and TRBJ2-5; D is ambiguous. V was trimmed by 3 bases and J by 1 base, leaving 9 bases between them. CDR3 length: 14 residues. DNA of the CDR3: TGTGCCAGCAGTTTTTCACCAACCCAAGAGACCCAGTACTTC. It is translated as CASSFSPTQETQYF.

This clonotype has ten or more counts. The V and J genes are TRBV28 and TRBJ1-6; tentatively, D is TRBD1 (6 bases). Trimming took 6 bases from V and 10 from J, leaving 13 bases between them. Per germline, CDR1 MDHEN and CDR2 SYDVKM. This CDR3 is built from 13 residues. The CDR3 sequence is CASSLDSLSPLHF. The DNA of the CDR3 is TGTGCCAGCAGCTTGGACAGTCTCTCACCCCTCCACTTT.

This clonotype turned up a few times. As the CDR3 is not closed by the conserved phenylalanine or tryptophan, this likely results from a read error. The limits of the CDR3 on the DNA are not certain, so only TCRdb's listed CDR3 is given. The chain links TRBV6-2 or TRBV6-3 to TRBJ1-1; the D call TRBD1 from the table was never checked on the DNA. The CDR3 contains 14 residues when both ends are counted. Germline loops: CDR1 MNHEY, CDR2 SVGEGT. The CDR3 here is CASKRQGMNTEACL.

This clonotype has a handful of counts. J is TRBJ2-7 and V is TRBV27; D perhaps matches TRBD2 (6 bases). This CDR3 region has 15 residues. CDR1 is MNHEY, CDR2 SMNVEV, per germline (reference sequence). With 3 bases removed from V and 0 bases from J, the gap between germline ends came to 12 bases. Here the CDR3 DNA reads TGTGCCAGCAGTTTGTTGGCGGGAACCTCCTACGAGCAGTACTTC. It is translated as CASSLLAGTSYEQYF.

The chain is built from TRBV6-2 or TRBV6-3 and TRBJ1-1; D not resolved. Germline assignment: CDR1 MNHEY and CDR2 SVGEGT. This CDR3 comprises 18 residues. The V end lost 2 bases, the J end lost 0 bases, and 19 bases lay between the germline ends. The CDR3 reads CASSYRVRRRRMNTEAFF. DNA for the CDR3: TGTGCCAGCAGTTACCGTGTGAGACGGAGGAGGATGAACACTGAAGCTTTCTTT.

There are many counts of this clonotype. The chain is built from TRBV12-3 or TRBV12-4 and TRBJ1-1, with 11 bases lining up with TRBD1. The CDR3 spans 13 residues. Trimming cost V 6 bases and J 6 bases; bases outside gene matches: 3. The CDR3: CASRRDRGSEAFF. CDR3 sequence (DNA): TGTGCCAGCAGAAGGGACAGGGGGTCTGAAGCTTTCTTT.

CDR3 sequence reads: CSASRRVEGWEQYF. In nucleotides, the CDR3 is TGCAGTGCTAGCAGGCGGGTGGAGGGATGGGAGCAGTACTTC. This chain uses TRBV20-1 with TRBJ2-7; D may be TRBD2 (6 bases). Germline CDR1 is DFQATT and CDR2 is SNEGSKA (reference sequence). V was trimmed by 3 bases and J by 7 bases, leaving 19 bases between them. CDR3 length: 14 amino acids.

This clonotype appeared many times. CDR3 nucleotides: TGTGCCAGCAGTCTACGGACAGGGGAGACCTATGGCTACACCTTC. This gives the protein CASSLRTGETYGYTF. J is TRBJ1-2 and V is TRBV6-5, with TRBD1 matching 9 bases. This CDR3 contains 15 residues. Germline V gives CDR1 MNHEY, CDR2 SVGAGI. J was trimmed by 4 bases and V by 5 bases; bases with no gene match: 8.

This clonotype was counted only a few times. This chain links TRBV7-8 with TRBJ1-6; TRBD1 agrees at 8 bases. V lost 7 bases and J lost 9; bases outside the gene matches: 8. CDR3 length: 14 residues. Germline values: CDR1 SGHVS, CDR2 FQNEAQ. The CDR3 DNA sequence: TGTGCCAGCAAGCAACAGGGGGAAGCTTCACCCCTCCACTTT. This gives the protein CASKQQGEASPLHF.

About this clonotype: A read error may account for a junction end that differs from germline. The rearrangement uses TRBV20-1 and TRBJ2-5, with TRBD2 matching 11 bases. Germline V CDR1 and CDR2: DFQATT, SNEGSKA (reference sequence). This CDR3 region has 17 residues. CDR3 loop: CSPRKTSGARDQETQYF. The CDR3 bases are TGCAGTCCTAGGAAGACTAGCGGGGCCCGGGACCAAGAGACCCAGTACTTC.

This clonotype was detected many times. This chain connects TRBV2 to TRBJ2-7; D possibly corresponds to TRBD2 (6 bases). Germline CDR1 and CDR2: SNHLY and FYNNEI. The CDR3 is 12 residues long. CDR3 loop: CSSTEGQYEQYF. CDR3 bases: TGTTCCTCGACGGAGGGTCAATACGAGCAGTACTTC.